Following are 21 T cell receptor beta chains from one sample sequenced in a study of T cell responses to AZD1222 COVID-19 vaccine. Assay used: immunoSEQ multiplex PCR; TCRdb lists only in-frame clones, some missing. In the table there are roughly 80,000 clones, around 92% of which are singletons. The sequences come from peripheral blood, collected on day 0 of AZD1222 vaccination. These receptors were obtained from an adult in good health.

The J gene is TRBJ1-4, the V gene TRBV27; no definite D call. Germline V gene lookup returns CDR1 MNHEY and CDR2 SMNVEV (reference sequence). Trimming cost V 6 bases and J 7 bases, with 15 bases left between them. The CDR3 runs 14 residues. CDR3 DNA: TGTGCCAGCAGCCGGACGGGCCCGGTTGAAAAACTGTTTTTT. Translating it yields CASSRTGPVEKLFF.

V and J are TRBV28 and TRBJ2-2; D remains unclear. The V gene's germline CDR1 is MDHEN and CDR2 SYDVKM. This CDR3 is 15 amino acids long. The germline V and J ends were trimmed by 2 bases and 2 bases, with 9 bases remaining between them. CDR3 nucleotides: TGTGCCAGCAGTTTAGAAGGGCACAACACCGGGGAGCTGTTTTTT. Encoded protein: CASSLEGHNTGELFF. Based on the CDR3 plus reference TRBV28 and TRBJ2-2, the full variable domain is DVKVTQSSRYLVKRTGEKVFLECVQDMDHENMFWYRQDPGLGLRLIYFSYDVKMKEKGDIPEGYSVSREKKERFSLILESASTNQTSMYLCASSLEGHNTGELFFGEGSRLTVL.

The chain combines TRBV6-4 with TRBJ1-1; D unresolved. The CDR3 runs 13 residues. V shed 6 bases and J shed 2 bases, with 10 bases lying between them. Germline V gives CDR1 MRHNA, CDR2 SNTAGT. In DNA, the CDR3 is TGTGCCAGCAGGAGGAGCCCAAACACTGAAGCTTTCTTT. Amino acid sequence: CASRRSPNTEAFF.

J is TRBJ2-5 and V is TRBV5-4; 7 bases line up with TRBD2. Germline V gene lookup returns CDR1 SGHNT and CDR2 YYREEE (reference sequence). The CDR3 sequence is 15 residues long. Trimming cost V 0 bases and J 5 bases; bases outside gene matches: 7. CDR3 in amino acids: CASSLEGGPWETQYF. CDR3 nucleotides: TGTGCCAGCAGCTTGGAGGGAGGGCCCTGGGAGACCCAGTACTTC.

The rearrangement joins TRBV5-6 to TRBJ2-3; D is possibly TRBD1 or TRBD2 (7 bases each). The CDR3 has 14 residues. The V gene's germline CDR1 is SGHDT and CDR2 YYEEEE. V was cut by 2 bases and J by 3 bases, with 10 bases left in between. The CDR3 spells CASSFQGGTDTQYF. The CDR3, as DNA: TGTGCCAGCAGCTTTCAGGGGGGGACAGATACGCAGTATTTT. Drawing the rest from reference TRBV5-6 and TRBJ2-3, the complete variable domain is DAGVTQSPTHLIKTRGQQVTLRCSPKSGHDTVSWYQQALGQGPQFIFQYYEEEERQRGNFPDRFSGHQFPNYSSELNVNALLLGDSALYLCASSFQGGTDTQYFGPGTRLTVL.

The chain links TRBV6-1 to TRBJ1-6, with D perhaps matching TRBD1 (5 bases). The CDR3 covers 12 residues. The V and J ends lost 3 bases and 14 bases respectively, with 11 bases between them. CDR1 is MNHNS, CDR2 SASEGT, per germline. CDR3 loop: CASSDRAVALHF. In DNA form, the CDR3 reads TGTGCCAGCAGTGACAGGGCGGTGGCCCTCCACTTT.

This clone was seen only once. The chain has TRBV2 and TRBJ2-7, with a possible D match to TRBD2 (5 bases). Trimming stripped 8 bases from V and 1 base from J, with 18 bases between. CDR1 and CDR2 from the germline V gene are SNHLY and FYNNEI. The CDR3 is made up of 15 amino acids. DNA for the CDR3: TGTGCCAGCGAGGAAGAGCGGAGCCTTTCCTACGAGCAGTACTTC. Its protein is CASEEERSLSYEQYF.

V gene TRBV6-6 combines with J gene TRBJ2-5, with TRBD2 as a possible D gene (5 bases). CDR3 size: 16 residues. From germline, CDR1 is MNHNY and CDR2 SVGAGI (reference sequence). Trimming left V 0 bases short and J 4 bases short, with 15 bases between. CDR3 region: CASSYSGGGWLETQYF. The CDR3 bases are TGTGCCAGCAGTTACTCTGGCGGCGGGTGGTTAGAGACCCAGTACTTC.

This clone was counted only a few times. This sample includes further DNA sequences coding for the same CDR3. The CDR3 DNA is TGTGCCAGCAGCTTGGGTCCCTCTTCCTACAATGAGCAGTTCTTC. It is translated as CASSLGPSSYNEQFF. This rearrangement joins TRBV7-3 to TRBJ2-1; no firm D call. CDR1 is SGHTA and CDR2 is FQGTGA in the germline V gene. The CDR3 contains 15 residues. Trimming cost V 3 bases and J 1 base, with 10 bases left between them.

As concerns this clone: Additional DNA sequences in this sample encode the identical CDR3. This chain uses TRBV30 with TRBJ1-5; 9 bases align to TRBD1. The CDR3 is 13 residues long. Unmatched junction bases numbered 1, after V lost 3 bases and J lost 4 bases. Germline-derived CDR1 and CDR2 are GTSNPN and SVGIG (reference sequence). The CDR3 region has the DNA TGTGCCTGGAGCGGACAGGGGAATCAGCCCCAGCATTTT. This gives the protein CAWSGQGNQPQHF. The variable domain in full, completed from reference TRBV30 and TRBJ1-5, reads SQTIHQWPATLVQPVGSPLSLECTVEGTSNPNLYWYRQAAGRGLQLLFYSVGIGQISSEVPQNLSASRPQDRQFILSSKKLLLSDSGFYLCAWSGQGNQPQHFGDGTRLSIL.

CDR3 DNA sequence: TGCAGCGTTGAAGGCCAACAGGGGAACGAGCAGTACTTC. Residues: CSVEGQQGNEQYF. The genes are TRBV29-1 and TRBJ2-7, with TRBD1 matching over 7 bases. Germline CDR1 SQVTM, CDR2 ANQGSEA. The CDR3 length is 13 residues. The V gene end was trimmed by 1 base and the J gene end by 5 bases; junction bases not matched to a gene: 5.

This clone was seen once. Other DNA sequences within the sample encode an identical CDR3. V is TRBV27 and J is TRBJ2-1; D remains ambiguous. Trimming shortened V by 1 base and J by 0 bases, and 10 bases separated the two germline ends. CDR1 and CDR2 (germline): MNHEY, SMNVEV (reference sequence). CDR3 length: 16 amino acids. In DNA form, the CDR3 reads TGTGCCAGCAGTTTATTGGGGTTTAGCTCCTACAATGAGCAGTTCTTC. This sequence encodes CASSLLGFSSYNEQFF.

V gene TRBV5-6 combines with J gene TRBJ2-7; D is unclear. Between the trimmed V and J ends, which lost 1 base and 2 bases, there was a span of 10 bases. Germline CDR1 and CDR2: SGHDT and YYEEEE. The CDR3 sequence is 14 residues long. CDR3 bases: TGTGCCAGCAGCTTGACCCCTACTACCTACGAGCAGTACTTC. It encodes CASSLTPTTYEQYF. Looking up the rest from reference TRBV5-6 and TRBJ2-7 gives the full variable domain: DAGVTQSPTHLIKTRGQQVTLRCSPKSGHDTVSWYQQALGQGPQFIFQYYEEEERQRGNFPDRFSGHQFPNYSSELNVNALLLGDSALYLCASSLTPTTYEQYFGPGTRLTVT.

The V call is TRBV9, the J call TRBJ2-1; 8 bases are shared with TRBD2. The CDR3 has 16 amino acids. Germline V gene lookup returns CDR1 SGDLS and CDR2 YYNGEE. Trimming took 2 bases from V and 0 from J; bases not matched to a gene: 4. CDR3 in amino acids: CASSVIAGNSYNEQFF. DNA for the CDR3: TGTGCCAGCAGCGTTATAGCGGGGAACTCCTACAATGAGCAGTTCTTC.

The J gene is TRBJ2-1, the V gene TRBV20-1, with D perhaps TRBD1 (6 bases). V lost 6 bases, J lost 10 bases, and 13 bases lay in between. Germline-derived CDR1 and CDR2 are DFQATT and SNEGSKA (reference sequence). CDR3 size: 11 residues. CDR3 sequence (DNA): TGCAGTGCCTCACCCGGACAGGAGCAGTTCTTC. Translating it yields CSASPGQEQFF.

The sample holds one count of this clone. The V gene is TRBV4-1, the J gene TRBJ2-1; 8 bases map to TRBD2. The CDR3 covers 16 residues. With V trimmed by 0 bases and J by 10 bases, 11 bases remained unmatched. CDR1 is MGHRA and CDR2 is YSYEKL in the germline V gene. The CDR3 region is CASSQEGGLAGREQFF. As DNA, the CDR3 is TGCGCCAGCAGCCAAGAAGGCGGACTAGCTGGAAGAGAGCAGTTCTTC.

This clone was recorded once. V usage is TRBV19 and J usage is TRBJ1-4; D remains unclear. This CDR3 spans 13 amino acids. V lost 8 bases and J 8 bases, leaving 15 bases between the germline ends. Germline V gene lookup returns CDR1 LNHDA and CDR2 SQIVND (reference sequence). CDR3 bases: TGTGCCAGTGGGTCTCACCTAGGGGAAAAACTGTTTTTT. This sequence encodes CASGSHLGEKLFF.

The chain carries TRBV6-1 and TRBJ1-5, with D possibly TRBD1 on 5 matching bases. The CDR3 covers 13 residues. Germline-derived CDR1 and CDR2 are MNHNS and SASEGT. V lost 2 bases, J lost 4 bases, and 6 bases lay in between. The CDR3 sequence: CASSEQGNQPQHF. The CDR3, as DNA: TGTGCCAGCAGTGAACAGGGTAATCAGCCCCAGCATTTT.

This chain connects TRBV9 to TRBJ1-5; D not certain. Trimming left V 4 bases short and J 9 bases short, with 17 bases between. In germline, CDR1 is SGDLS, CDR2 YYNGEE. The CDR3 has 14 amino acids. For the CDR3, the DNA is TGTGCCAGCAGCCCTGGTGGGGTAGCTTGGCCCCAGCATTTT. Encoded protein: CASSPGGVAWPQHF.

V gene TRBV9 combines with J gene TRBJ2-3, with 11 bases matching TRBD2. Germline V gene sequence: CDR1 SGDLS, CDR2 YYNGEE. The CDR3 covers 16 residues. J gave up 4 bases and V 2 bases, and 6 bases lay outside the gene matches. The CDR3 spells CASSVGLAGGADTQYF. The DNA of the CDR3 is TGTGCCAGCAGCGTTGGGCTAGCGGGAGGCGCAGATACGCAGTATTTT. The variable domain in full, with the rest retrieved from reference TRBV9 and TRBJ2-3, is DSGVTQTPKHLITATGQRVTLRCSPRSGDLSVYWYQQSLDQGLQFLIQYYNGEERAKGNILERFSAQQFPDLHSELNLSSLELGDSALYFCASSVGLAGGADTQYFGPGTRLTVL.

The chain is built from TRBV4-1 and TRBJ1-1; D is perhaps TRBD1 (6 bases). Germline assignment: CDR1 MGHRA and CDR2 YSYEKL. The CDR3 length is 12 residues. V dropped 3 bases and J dropped 6 bases, with 8 bases sitting between them. The CDR3 region is CASSQGASEAFF. As DNA, the CDR3 is TGCGCCAGCAGCCAGGGGGCATCTGAAGCTTTCTTT.